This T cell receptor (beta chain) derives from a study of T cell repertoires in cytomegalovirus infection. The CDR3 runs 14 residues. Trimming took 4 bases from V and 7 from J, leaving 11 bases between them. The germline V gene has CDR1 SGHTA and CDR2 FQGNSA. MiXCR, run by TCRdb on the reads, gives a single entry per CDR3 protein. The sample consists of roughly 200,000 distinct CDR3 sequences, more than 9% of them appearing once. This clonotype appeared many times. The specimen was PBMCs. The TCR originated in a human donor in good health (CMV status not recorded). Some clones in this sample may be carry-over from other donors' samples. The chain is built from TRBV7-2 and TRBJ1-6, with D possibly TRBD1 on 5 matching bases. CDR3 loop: CASSSTGLNSPLHF. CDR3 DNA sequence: TGTGCCAGCAGCTCTACAGGACTAAATTCACCCCTCCACTTT.